One sample yielded the 4 T cell receptor beta chains listed below, sequenced in a study of spatial heterogeneity in lung cancer. TCRdb recomputed calls from the 5' RACE reads with MiXCR, one row per CDR3 protein. This table has approximately 20,000 distinct CDR3 sequences, approximately 4.4% appearing once. Time point given: sample taken at primary tumor resection. From tumor, nontumor lung or frozen PBMC, whole RNA was taken unsorted for sequencing. Material: PBMCs, obtained at surgery. The source is a male donor with early-stage non-small cell lung cancer.

This chain uses TRBV7-2 with TRBJ2-7; a weak D match, TRBD1 (6 bases). The V gene lost 8 bases and the J gene lost 4 bases, with 9 bases spanning the gap. This CDR3 is built from 11 residues. Germline-derived CDR1 and CDR2 are SGHTA and FQGNSA. The CDR3 reads CASAGAYEQYF. The CDR3 nucleotides are TGTGCCAGCGCAGGGGCTTACGAGCAGTACTTC.

Many counts were recorded for this clonotype. V and J are TRBV18 and TRBJ1-2, with D possibly TRBD1 on 6 matching bases. The CDR3 sequence is 14 residues long. Germline lookup yields CDR1 KGHSH and CDR2 LQKENI. V lost 5 bases to trimming and J lost 5 bases, with 15 bases between them. The CDR3 DNA sequence: TGTGCCAGCTCAACTGGGACACGGACATATGGCTACACCTTC. Translation gives CASSTGTRTYGYTF.

There are many counts of this clonotype. The V and J genes are TRBV20-1 and TRBJ2-7; possibly TRBD2 for D (6 bases). Germline CDR1 is DFQATT and CDR2 is SNEGSKA (reference sequence). The V and J ends lost 1 base and 6 bases respectively, with 19 bases between them. The CDR3 loop spans 15 amino acids. The CDR3 is CSARGLERRGGEQYF. The CDR3 DNA follows: TGCAGTGCTAGAGGCCTCGAGCGGAGGGGAGGCGAGCAGTACTTC.

This clonotype was observed a handful of times. V is TRBV12-3 or TRBV12-4 and J is TRBJ2-5, with unresolved D. This CDR3 spans 13 amino acids. Trimming cost V 7 bases and J 4 bases, with 13 bases left between them. The CDR3 region has the DNA TGTGCCAGCACCCTTCGCCCGGGAGAGACCCAGTACTTC. It codes for CASTLRPGETQYF.